This T cell receptor beta chain was retrieved from a study of blood T cell repertoires in COVID-19. On the study more broadly: Acute-phase and convalescent COVID-19 samples originated in the United States, Italy and Spain. Nucleic acid was either cDNA or gDNA, and it came from T cells, B-cell-depleted T cells, or PBMCs.

Germline assignment: CDR1 SGHAT and CDR2 FQNNGV. CDR3 length equals 16 residues. Trimming cost V 0 bases and J 2 bases; bases outside gene matches: 2. TCRdb's copy holds only in-frame clones and misses some; the assay was immunoSEQ multiplex PCR. The data show over 150,000 clones, 85% seen once. The rearrangement links TRBV11-2 to TRBJ2-1, with 9 nucleotides matching TRBD2. Sequencing was performed on peripheral blood. This sequence was found in an older woman with COVID-19, enrolled during active disease. Written as DNA, the CDR3 is TGTGCCAGCAGCTTAGAACGCGGGAGGGCCTACAATGAGCAGTTCTTC. The encoded protein is CASSLERGRAYNEQFF.